The clone carrying this TCR beta chain was counted only a few times. What it recognizes is unknown. These data originate in a study of beta chain features in type 1 diabetes. Study-level points and caveats: Compared with healthy donors, patients appeared to share more similar naive, central memory and regulatory TCRB repertoires. In every one of the four CD4+ subsets, TCRB CDR3s were moderately but significantly shorter in Type 1 diabetes patients.

Of the isolated RNA, all was reverse transcribed, and so the sequenced material was expressed TCRB transcripts. Assay: immunoSEQ multiplex PCR; the TCRdb copy retains only in-frame clones and omits some. Among 160,000 or so clones listed, roughly 9% were seen once. One heparinised blood draw, averaging roughly 120 mL, came from each donor. Via the markers CD45RO/CCR7/CD25/CD127/CD95/CD27, stem cell-like memory, regulatory, central memory and naive CD4+ cells were sorted. Material: central memory CD4+ T cells from blood. The sequence was obtained from a woman younger than 45 with type 1 diabetes.

This chain's CDR3 is CATSRVAGEADTQYF. The CDR3 region has the DNA TGTGCCACCAGCAGAGTAGCGGGAGAAGCAGATACGCAGTATTTT. The rearrangement uses TRBV15 and TRBJ2-3; 9 bases map to TRBD2. CDR1 and CDR2 (germline): LNHNV, YYDKDF (reference sequence). The CDR3 is 15 residues long. Trimming took 1 base from V and 4 from J; bases not matched to a gene: 3.